This TCR beta chain is drawn from a study of blood T cell repertoires in COVID-19. The CDR3 extends over 15 amino acids. The trim removed 5 bases at V and 5 bases at J, leaving 8 bases unmatched. Germline CDR1 reads SGHVS; CDR2 reads FNYEAQ. Profiling relied on immunoSEQ multiplex PCR, and the TCRdb table lists in-frame clones only, not all of them. This table holds some 130,000 clones, 75% to 90% found once. The sequence was obtained from a middle-aged man with active or convalescent COVID-19. What was sequenced was peripheral blood. The rearrangement joins TRBV7-6 to TRBJ1-2; 10 nucleotides line up with TRBD1. In DNA, the CDR3 is TGTGCCAGCAGCCAGGGGGACAGGGGAGTATATGGCTACACCTTC. It is translated as CASSQGDRGVYGYTF. The variable domain in full, completed from reference TRBV7-6 and TRBJ1-2, reads GAGVSQSPRYKVTKRGQDVALRCDPISGHVSLYWYRQALGQGPEFLTYFNYEAQQDKSGLPNDRFSAERPEGSISTLTIQRTEQRDSAMYRCASSQGDRGVYGYTFGSGTRLTVV.